Included here is one T cell receptor beta chain sequence, with context. Its matching antigen is unknown. The V gene end was trimmed by 1 base and the J gene end by 1 base; junction bases not matched to a gene: 4. CDR3 length: 16 amino acids. Germline values: CDR1 SEHNR, CDR2 FQNEAQ (reference sequence). Healthy bone marrow donors made up the donor group. The data were obtained in a study of cytomegalovirus exposure and HLA in healthy donors. Findings and caveats of the study: TCR beta chain V- and J-gene trimming was linked, in a later analysis, to a missense variant in DCLRE1C.

Researchers ran the PCR with 60 Vbeta and 13 Jbeta primers. Assay: immunoSEQ multiplex PCR; the TCRdb copy retains only in-frame clones and omits some. The table has about 170,000 clones, around 82% seen once. This TCR was recovered from a male donor in good health and CMV-seronegative. The sequenced material came from PBMCs. The genes are TRBV7-9 and TRBJ2-5, with TRBD1 matching 9 bases. CDR3 coding DNA: TGTGCCAGCAGCTTAGTAGGGACAGGGCCCCAAGAGACCCAGTACTTC. This sequence encodes CASSLVGTGPQETQYF.